This T cell receptor (beta chain) was documented in a study of T cells expressing NK-cell markers. After re-calling the 5' RACE reads, TCRdb lists one entry per CDR3 protein, DNA absent. Its table lists roughly 420,000 distinct CDR3 sequences. Germline CDR1 and CDR2: SGHRS and YFSETQ. This CDR3 is built from 17 residues. The receptor's source is a woman aged 18-70 years in good health. The specimen was blood T cells: a sorted CD56 or NKG2C T cell subset, CD4+ or CD8+ T cells, or bulk PBMC T cells (not recorded which). The chain links TRBV5-1 to TRBJ2-7; TCRdb selects TRBD2, and the lack of DNA leaves this call unchecked. CDR3 in amino acids: CASSFGLAGVPSYEQYF.